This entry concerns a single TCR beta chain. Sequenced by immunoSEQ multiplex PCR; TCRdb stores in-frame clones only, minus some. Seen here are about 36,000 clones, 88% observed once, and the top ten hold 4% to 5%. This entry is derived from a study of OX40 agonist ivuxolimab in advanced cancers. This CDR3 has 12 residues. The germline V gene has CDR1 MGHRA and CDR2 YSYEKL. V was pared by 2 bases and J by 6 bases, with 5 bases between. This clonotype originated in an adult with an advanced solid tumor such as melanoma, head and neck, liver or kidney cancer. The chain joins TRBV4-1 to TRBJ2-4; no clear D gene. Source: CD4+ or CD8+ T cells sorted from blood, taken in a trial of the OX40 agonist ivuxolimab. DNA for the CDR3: TGCGCCAGCAGCCAAACCCCAAACATTCAGTACTTC. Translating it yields CASSQTPNIQYF.